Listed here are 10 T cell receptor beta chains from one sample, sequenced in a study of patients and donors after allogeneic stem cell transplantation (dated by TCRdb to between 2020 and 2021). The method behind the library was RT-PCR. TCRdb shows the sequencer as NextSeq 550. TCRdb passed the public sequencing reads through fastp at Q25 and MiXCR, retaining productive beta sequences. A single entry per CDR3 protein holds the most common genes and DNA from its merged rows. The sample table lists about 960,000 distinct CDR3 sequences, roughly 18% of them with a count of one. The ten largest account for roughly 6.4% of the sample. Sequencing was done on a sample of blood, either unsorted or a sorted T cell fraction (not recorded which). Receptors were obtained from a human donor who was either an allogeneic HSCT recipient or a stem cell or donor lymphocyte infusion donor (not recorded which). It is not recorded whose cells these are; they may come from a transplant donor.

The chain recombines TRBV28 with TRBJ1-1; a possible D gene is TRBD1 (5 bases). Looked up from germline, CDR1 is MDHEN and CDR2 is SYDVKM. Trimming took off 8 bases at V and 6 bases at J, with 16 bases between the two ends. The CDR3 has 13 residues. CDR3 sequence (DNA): TGTGCCAGCGGGACCGGACGTAGGGCTGAAGCTTTCTTT. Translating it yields CASGTGRRAEAFF. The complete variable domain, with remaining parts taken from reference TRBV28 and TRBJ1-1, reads DVKVTQSSRYLVKRTGEKVFLECVQDMDHENMFWYRQDPGLGLRLIYFSYDVKMKEKGDIPEGYSVSREKKERFSLILESASTNQTSMYLCASGTGRRAEAFFGQGTRLTVV.

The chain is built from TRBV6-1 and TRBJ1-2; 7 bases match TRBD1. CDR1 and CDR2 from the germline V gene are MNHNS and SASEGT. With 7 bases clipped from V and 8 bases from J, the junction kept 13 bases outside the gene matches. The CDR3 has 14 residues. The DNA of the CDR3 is TGTGCCAGCACCGCCCCAAGACAGGGTAGCGGCTACACCTTC. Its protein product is CASTAPRQGSGYTF.

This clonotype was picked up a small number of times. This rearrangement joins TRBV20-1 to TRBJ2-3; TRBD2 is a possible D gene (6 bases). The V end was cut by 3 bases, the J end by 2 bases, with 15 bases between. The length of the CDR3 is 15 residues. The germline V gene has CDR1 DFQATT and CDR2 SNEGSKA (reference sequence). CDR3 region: CSARGGSGHTDTQYF. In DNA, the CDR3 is TGCAGTGCTAGGGGGGGTAGCGGCCACACAGATACGCAGTATTTT.

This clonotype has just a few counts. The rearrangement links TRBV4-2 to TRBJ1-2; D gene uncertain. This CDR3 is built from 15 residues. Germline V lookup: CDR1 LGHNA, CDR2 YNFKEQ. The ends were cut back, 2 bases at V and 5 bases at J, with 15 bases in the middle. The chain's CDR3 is CASSQSRGGGYGYTF. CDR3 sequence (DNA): TGTGCCAGCAGCCAATCCCGGGGTGGAGGGTATGGCTACACCTTC.

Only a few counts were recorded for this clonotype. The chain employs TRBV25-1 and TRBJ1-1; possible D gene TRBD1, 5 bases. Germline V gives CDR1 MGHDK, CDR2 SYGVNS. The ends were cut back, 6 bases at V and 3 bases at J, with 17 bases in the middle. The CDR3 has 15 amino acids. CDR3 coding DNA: TGTGCCAGCAGGAGGCAGGGAGGCGCGGACACTGAAGCTTTCTTT. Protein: CASRRQGGADTEAFF.

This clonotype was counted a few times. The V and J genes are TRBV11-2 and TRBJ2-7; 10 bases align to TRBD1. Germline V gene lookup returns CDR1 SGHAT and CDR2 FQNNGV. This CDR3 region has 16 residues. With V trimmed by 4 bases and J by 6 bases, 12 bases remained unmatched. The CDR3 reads CASSSTLGGQGTEQYF. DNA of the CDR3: TGTGCCAGCAGCTCGACTCTGGGGGGACAGGGGACCGAGCAGTACTTC.

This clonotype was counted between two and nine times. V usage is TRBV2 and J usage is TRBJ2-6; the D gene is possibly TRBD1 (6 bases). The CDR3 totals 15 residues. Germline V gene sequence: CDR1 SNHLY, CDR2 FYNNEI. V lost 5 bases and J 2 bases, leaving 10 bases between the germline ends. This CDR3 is CASSQTGTGANVLTF. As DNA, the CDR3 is TGTGCCAGCAGTCAAACAGGGACTGGGGCCAACGTCCTGACTTTC.

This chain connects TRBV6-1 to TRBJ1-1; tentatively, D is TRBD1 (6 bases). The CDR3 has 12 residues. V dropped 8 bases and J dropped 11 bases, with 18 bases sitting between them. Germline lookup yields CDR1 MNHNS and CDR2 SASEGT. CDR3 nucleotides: TGTGCCAGCTCCCCGAGGGGGGGTCGTGCTTTCTTT. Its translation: CASSPRGGRAFF.

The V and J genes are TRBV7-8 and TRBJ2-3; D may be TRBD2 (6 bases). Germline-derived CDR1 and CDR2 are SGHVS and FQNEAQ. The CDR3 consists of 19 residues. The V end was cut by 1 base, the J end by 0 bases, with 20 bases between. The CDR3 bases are TGTGCCAGCAGCTTAGGTGAAAGGGAGCGGGTCGGAAGCACAGATACGCAGTATTTT. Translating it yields CASSLGERERVGSTDTQYF.

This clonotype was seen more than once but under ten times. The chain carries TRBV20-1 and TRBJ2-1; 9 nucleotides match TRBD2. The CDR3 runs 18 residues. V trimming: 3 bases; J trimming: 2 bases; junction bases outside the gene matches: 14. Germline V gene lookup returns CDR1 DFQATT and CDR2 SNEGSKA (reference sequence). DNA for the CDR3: TGCAGTGCTAGGGCGGGAGGGGAGCCACTGATGACCTACAATGAGCAGTTCTTC. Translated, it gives CSARAGGEPLMTYNEQFF.